The clone carrying this TCR beta chain was observed once. The table came from immunoSEQ multiplex PCR; TCRdb's copy has only in-frame clones and leaves some out. The profile covers about 140,000 clones, with around 82% appearing a single time and 8% taken by the ten largest. CDR3 length: 16 amino acids. Germline CDR1 is SGHRS and CDR2 is YFSETQ. V lost 0 bases, J lost 0 bases, and 10 bases lay in between. These data belong to a study of blood T cell repertoires in COVID-19. On the study more broadly: The United States, Italy and Spain provided the acute and convalescent COVID-19 samples.

What was sequenced was peripheral blood. This clonotype originated in a human donor in a cohort sampled during active COVID-19. This chain links TRBV5-1 with TRBJ2-1; D gene unclear. DNA for the CDR3: TGCGCCAGCAGCTTGGAAGCCTTGAGCTCCTACAATGAGCAGTTCTTC. Translating gives CASSLEALSSYNEQFF.